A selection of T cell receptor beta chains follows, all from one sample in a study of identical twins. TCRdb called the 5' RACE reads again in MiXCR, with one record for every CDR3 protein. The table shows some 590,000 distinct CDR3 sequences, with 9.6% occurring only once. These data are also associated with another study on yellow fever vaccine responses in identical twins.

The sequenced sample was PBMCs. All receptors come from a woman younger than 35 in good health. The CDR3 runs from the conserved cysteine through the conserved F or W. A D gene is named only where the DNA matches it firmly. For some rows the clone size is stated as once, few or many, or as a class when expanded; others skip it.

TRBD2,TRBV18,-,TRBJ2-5,CASSPAGTSGAGETQYF,TGTGCCAGCTCACCCGCCGGGACTAGCGGGGCAGGGGAGACCCAGTACTTC
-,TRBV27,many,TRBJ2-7,CASSLIGLVGEQYF,TGTGCCAGCAGTTTAATAGGGCTAGTCGGGGAGCAGTACTTC
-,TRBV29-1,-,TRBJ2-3,CSVGQGRSDTQYF,TGCAGCGTTGGCCAGGGGCGTTCAGATACGCAGTATTTT
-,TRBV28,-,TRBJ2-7,CASSFRFSGIYEQYF,TGTGCCAGCAGTTTCCGCTTTAGCGGCATCTACGAGCAGTACTTC
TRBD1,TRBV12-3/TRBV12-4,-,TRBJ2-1,CASTLQGRDEQFF,TGTGCCAGCACCCTACAGGGGCGAGATGAGCAGTTCTTC
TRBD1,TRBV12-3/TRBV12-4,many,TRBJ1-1,CASSRDSIAEAFF,TGTGCCAGCAGTCGGGACAGCATCGCTGAAGCTTTCTTT
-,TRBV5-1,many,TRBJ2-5,CASSLARTAGSKETQYF,TGCGCCAGCAGCTTGGCCCGGACAGCGGGAAGCAAAGAGACCCAGTACTTC
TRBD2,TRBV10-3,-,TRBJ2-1,CAISESMGDWSGGASNEQFF,TGTGCCATCAGTGAGTCGATGGGGGACTGGAGCGGGGGGGCCTCGAATGAGCAGTTCTTC
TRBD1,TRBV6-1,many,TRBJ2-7,CASSRTGQSYEQYF,TGTGCCAGCAGTAGGACAGGGCAGTCCTACGAGCAGTACTTC
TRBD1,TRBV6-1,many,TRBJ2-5,CASSQGQVRQETQYF,TGTGCCAGCAGTCAGGGACAGGTTCGGCAAGAGACCCAGTACTTC
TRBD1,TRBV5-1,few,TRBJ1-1,CASSLKGTGVAEAFF,TGCGCCAGCAGCCTGAAGGGGACAGGGGTCGCTGAAGCTTTCTTT
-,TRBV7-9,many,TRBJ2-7,CASSFRISYEQYF,TGTGCCAGCAGCTTCAGGATTTCCTACGAGCAGTACTTC
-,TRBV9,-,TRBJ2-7,CASSPPRENEQYF,TGTGCCAGCAGCCCCCCCCGGGAGAACGAGCAGTACTTC
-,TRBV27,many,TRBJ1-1,CASSSAGRFEAFF,TGTGCCAGCAGTTCGGCAGGGAGGTTCGAAGCTTTCTTT
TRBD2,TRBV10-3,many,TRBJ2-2,CAIRELAGGTGELFF,TGTGCCATCAGGGAACTAGCGGGAGGCACCGGGGAGCTGTTTTTT
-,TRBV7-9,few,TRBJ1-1,CASSPVLAGDTEAFF,TGTGCCAGCAGCCCAGTCCTGGCGGGGGATACTGAAGCTTTCTTT
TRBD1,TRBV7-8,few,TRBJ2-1,CASSLVQGAWNEQFF,TGTGCCAGCAGCTTAGTCCAGGGGGCGTGGAATGAGCAGTTCTTC
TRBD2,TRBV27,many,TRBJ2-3,CASSPREVGLFDTQYF,TGTGCCAGCAGTCCCCGGGAGGTGGGGTTGTTTGATACGCAGTATTTT
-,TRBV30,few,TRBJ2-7,CAWSSLGYEQYF,TGTGCCTGGAGTAGTCTTGGTTACGAGCAGTACTTC
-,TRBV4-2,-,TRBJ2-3,CASSQPADTQYF,TGTGCCAGCAGCCAACCCGCAGATACGCAGTATTTT
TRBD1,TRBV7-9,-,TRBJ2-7,CASSSGGRDRDHEQYF,TGTGCCAGCAGCTCCGGCGGTAGGGACAGGGACCACGAGCAGTACTTC
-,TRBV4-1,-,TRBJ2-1,CASSQGADAYNEQFF,TGCGCCAGCAGCCAAGGCGCCGACGCCTACAATGAGCAGTTCTTC
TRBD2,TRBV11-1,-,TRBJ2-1,CASSLDTYPGLASVNEQFF,TGTGCCAGCAGCTTAGATACGTACCCGGGACTAGCGTCTGTCAATGAGCAGTTCTTC
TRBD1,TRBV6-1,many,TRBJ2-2,CASRAGQGIAGELFF,TGTGCCAGCAGGGCCGGACAGGGAATCGCCGGGGAGCTGTTTTTT